A single sample gave rise to the 17 T cell receptor beta chains below, sequenced in a study of cytomegalovirus exposure and HLA in healthy donors. PCR was performed using 60 Vbeta and 13 Jbeta primers. Method: immunoSEQ multiplex PCR; TCRdb's copy keeps in-frame clones and lacks some. The data contain 95,000 to 150,000 clones, roughly 66% of them singletons. Sequenced material: PBMCs. Receptors originate from a man younger than 35 in good health and CMV-seronegative.

The rearrangement uses TRBV30 and TRBJ2-2, with D maybe TRBD1 (5 bases). This CDR3 region has 15 residues. Germline CDR1 reads GTSNPN; CDR2 reads SVGIG (reference sequence). Trimming shortened V by 1 base and J by 5 bases, and 14 bases separated the two germline ends. DNA of the CDR3: TGTGCCTGGAGTGGGGCAGGGATGAAGACCGGGGAGCTGTTTTTT. Amino acids: CAWSGAGMKTGELFF.

The J gene is TRBJ2-2, the V gene TRBV5-6, with 9 positions matching TRBD1. Trimming took 4 bases from V and 6 from J; bases not matched to a gene: 10. The CDR3 covers 16 residues. The V gene's germline CDR1 is SGHDT and CDR2 YYEEEE. This chain's CDR3 is CASSKTGTGFSGELFF. The DNA of the CDR3 is TGTGCCAGCAGCAAAACCGGGACAGGGTTTTCCGGGGAGCTGTTTTTT.

The V call is TRBV5-5, the J call TRBJ1-2, with 7 nucleotides matching TRBD1. This CDR3 has 13 residues. J gave up 8 bases and V 0 bases, and 4 bases lay outside the gene matches. CDR1 and CDR2 (germline): SGHKS, YYEKEE (reference sequence). CDR3 loop: CASSLEGAGGYTF. CDR3 DNA: TGTGCCAGCAGCTTGGAGGGGGCTGGAGGCTACACCTTC.

The rearrangement uses TRBV7-3 and TRBJ1-2; TRBD1 aligns across 7 bases. Germline loops: CDR1 SGHTA, CDR2 FQGTGA. The V and J ends lost 5 bases and 5 bases, in that order; junction bases with no gene match: 11. The CDR3 runs 15 residues. DNA of the CDR3: TGTGCCAGCAGCCCAGGGGGGCCAGGGGGGTATGGCTACACCTTC. Its translation is CASSPGGPGGYGYTF.

This clone was counted a few times. V is TRBV12-5 and J is TRBJ1-2; 8 bases align to TRBD1. The germline CDR1 and CDR2 sequences are LGHNT and FRNRAP. V shed 6 bases, J shed 8 bases, and the junction held 8 bases outside the gene matches. The CDR3 has 13 amino acids. The CDR3 DNA sequence: TGTGCTAGTGGCCCTGGACAGGGTGAAGGCTACACCTTC. Protein product: CASGPGQGEGYTF.

The chain has TRBV5-1 and TRBJ2-2, with unresolved D. Germline values: CDR1 SGHRS, CDR2 YFSETQ. The V gene lost 0 bases and the J gene lost 1 base, with 7 bases spanning the gap. CDR3 length: 15 amino acids. The DNA of the CDR3 is TGCGCCAGCAGCTTGGCCCAACAGAACACCGGGGAGCTGTTTTTT. It is translated as CASSLAQQNTGELFF.

The chain joins TRBV19 to TRBJ2-1; D call uncertain. Germline assignment: CDR1 LNHDA and CDR2 SQIVND (reference sequence). V dropped 1 base and J dropped 1 base, with 8 bases sitting between them. The CDR3 is 15 residues long. The CDR3 is CASSIGSVSYNEQFF. Here the CDR3 DNA reads TGTGCCAGTAGTATAGGGTCAGTGTCCTACAATGAGCAGTTCTTC.

This chain uses TRBV6-5 with TRBJ1-2; D may be TRBD1 (6 bases). V gave up 7 bases and J gave up 4 bases, with 16 bases separating them. The CDR3 totals 14 residues. The V gene's germline CDR1 is MNHEY and CDR2 SVGAGI. The CDR3: CASNRQASLYGYTF. CDR3 bases: TGTGCCAGCAACAGACAGGCGAGCCTCTATGGCTACACCTTC.

This clone has just a few counts. The chain links TRBV28 to TRBJ2-1; TRBD2 matches 10 bases. Germline assignment: CDR1 MDHEN and CDR2 SYDVKM. This CDR3 region has 15 residues. V lost 2 bases to trimming and J lost 8 bases; unmatched junction nucleotides: 6. CDR3 in amino acids: CASSLVGLAIHEQFF. The CDR3 DNA reads TGTGCCAGCAGTTTAGTGGGACTAGCGATCCATGAGCAGTTCTTC.

The V gene is TRBV6-5, the J gene TRBJ2-5, with TRBD1 matching over 9 bases. The CDR3 totals 15 residues. The germline V gene encodes CDR1 MNHEY and CDR2 SVGAGI. The V segment lost 4 bases and the J segment 5 bases; nucleotides outside the gene matches: 8. The CDR3 DNA reads TGTGCCAGCAGTTTTAACAGGGGGCCTTGGGAGACCCAGTACTTC. Translated, it gives CASSFNRGPWETQYF.

This clone was detected once. The chain uses TRBV5-1 and TRBJ1-4, with TRBD1 identical over 7 bases. The CDR3 is made up of 15 amino acids. J gave up 3 bases and V 4 bases, and 6 bases lay outside the gene matches. The germline gives CDR1 SGHRS, CDR2 YFSETQ. The CDR3 DNA reads as TGCGCCAGCAGCAAACAGGGGCCCCCTAATGAAAAACTGTTTTTT. Amino acids: CASSKQGPPNEKLFF.

The gene calls are TRBV6-5 and TRBJ1-3, with TRBD1 matching over 7 bases. The CDR3 spans 16 residues. V lost 2 bases to trimming and J lost 2 bases; unmatched junction nucleotides: 6. Per germline, CDR1 MNHEY and CDR2 SVGAGI. This CDR3 reads CASSYTEGAAGNTIYF. The DNA of the CDR3 is TGTGCCAGCAGTTACACCGAGGGGGCAGCTGGAAACACCATATATTTT.

The V call is TRBV2, the J call TRBJ2-1; D is ambiguous. The CDR3 spans 16 residues. Trimming shortened V by 5 bases and J by 2 bases, and 16 bases separated the two germline ends. Germline-derived CDR1 and CDR2 are SNHLY and FYNNEI. CDR3 sequence reads: CASSPPGSEAYNEQFF. CDR3 DNA sequence: TGTGCCAGCAGTCCCCCTGGATCAGAGGCCTACAATGAGCAGTTCTTC.

This clone came up a few times. The rearrangement uses TRBV6-1 and TRBJ2-7, with TRBD2 matching over 15 bases. CDR1 MNHNS and CDR2 SASEGT come from the germline V gene. V was clipped by 6 bases and J by 3 bases; unmatched bases: 3. The CDR3 is 15 residues long. The CDR3 coding sequence is TGTGCCAGCAGGGGGACTAGCGGGGGGTTCTACGAGCAGTACTTC. Amino acids: CASRGTSGGFYEQYF.

DNA of the CDR3: TGCGCCAGCAGTGTAACAGGGACCTACGAGCAGTACTTC. Its protein is CASSVTGTYEQYF. The chain has TRBV10-1 and TRBJ2-7; the D gene is possibly TRBD1 (6 bases). The CDR3 consists of 13 residues. Germline V gives CDR1 WNHNN, CDR2 SYGVQD (reference sequence). Trimming took off 4 bases at V and 2 bases at J, with 9 bases between the two ends.

The chain recombines TRBV10-2 with TRBJ2-2; a weak D match, TRBD1 (6 bases). CDR1 is WSHSY, CDR2 SAAADI, per germline. The CDR3 consists of 13 residues. Trimming left V 11 bases short and J 13 bases short, with 23 bases between. This CDR3 is CAGLRTDPRMLFF. The CDR3 DNA is TGCGCCGGACTTAGGACAGACCCCCGGATGCTGTTTTTT.

The V call is TRBV5-1, the J call TRBJ1-1; 10 nucleotides line up with TRBD1. This CDR3 has 17 residues. V lost 6 bases to trimming and J lost 4 bases; unmatched junction nucleotides: 15. The V gene's germline CDR1 is SGHRS and CDR2 YFSETQ. CDR3 amino acids: CASKIQTVDRGATEAFF. The CDR3 nucleotides read TGCGCCAGCAAGATTCAAACCGTGGACAGGGGGGCCACTGAAGCTTTCTTT.